The source of this T cell receptor beta chain is a study of technical replicates of blood from a handful of donors (TCRdb year 2017). Library construction relied on the immunoSEQ multiplex PCR assay. What TCRdb holds here is the immuneACCESS table cut down to in-frame rearrangements. Part of the clones is not present; checked against another copy, under half of the missing clones reflect an unresolved V gene, and the others are unexplained. The sample includes tens of thousands of clones, with almost 97% observed a single time. The top ten clones comprise 0.35% to 0.4% of the sample. The germline V gene provides CDR1 SGHDN and CDR2 FVKESK. Counted from cysteine to phenylalanine, this CDR3 has 11 amino acids. The CDR3 DNA has 33 bases and is translated from base 1. At the junction V is shortened by 1 base and J by 15 bases, with 10 bases in between. Concerning this clone: Its antigen remains undetermined. No clone much larger than this one lies a single base away; base qualities are absent.

The chain is encoded by TRBV14 joined to TRBJ2-1; no confident D gene assignment can be made. Material for sequencing was T cells isolated from PBMCs. This TCR came from a human donor in good health. The sequence in DNA is TGTGCCAGCAGCCAAGGCCTTGGCCTGTTCTTC. Its protein product is CASSQGLGLFF.